The clone carrying this T cell receptor (beta chain) was counted ten times or more. What it recognizes is unknown. This entry comes from a study of CD8 T cells in ankylosing spondylitis. By quantitative 5'-RACE with molecular barcodes, the TCR beta libraries were made. TCRdb ran MiXCR on the 5' RACE reads and lists one entry per CDR3 protein. This repertoire shows about 170,000 distinct CDR3 sequences, around 17% found once; its top ten account for about 7.6%. Overall study results and limits: Clones linked to disease were reported to show significant enrichment in matched ankylosing spondylitis synovial fluid. About 8 highly homologous variants made up a TCR beta motif that seemed to typify ankylosing spondylitis blood. Peripheral blood held disease-linked clones only at relatively low frequency, and these were CD8+.

Sequencing input: blood, either unsorted or a sorted T cell fraction (not recorded which). The clonotype comes from a male donor with ankylosing spondylitis or in good health (not recorded which).

DNA of the CDR3: TGCAGTGCGCCAGCCATAGCGGGAGGACACTCCAATGAGCAGTTCTTC. Amino acids: CSAPAIAGGHSNEQFF. This sequence joins TRBV20-1 and TRBJ2-1; 10 nucleotides line up with TRBD2. The V segment lost 6 bases and the J segment 6 bases; nucleotides outside the gene matches: 14. This CDR3 is 16 amino acids long. The germline V gene has CDR1 DFQATT and CDR2 SNEGSKA (reference sequence).